This T cell receptor (beta chain) stems from a study of blood T cell repertoires in COVID-19. Participant age was roughly 18 to 100 years, and participants resided in approximately 24 US areas. Participants reported their clinical history, and cohort assignment relied on those reports. Measured with immunoSEQ multiplex PCR; TCRdb has only the in-frame clones, and not every one. The sample shows around 250,000 clones, roughly 80% of them seen only once. V was pared by 4 bases and J by 6 bases, with 16 bases between. Germline V lookup: CDR1 SGHRS, CDR2 YFSETQ. This CDR3 region has 15 residues. This sequence originates from a man aged 45-65 years who had recovered from COVID-19. The sequencing sample was made of PBMCs or T cells enriched from blood (not recorded which). The rearrangement uses TRBV5-1 and TRBJ1-4, with D tentatively TRBD1 (6 bases). The CDR3 region is CASSREGTSDEKLFF. The CDR3 DNA reads TGCGCCAGCAGCCGGGAGGGGACATCGGATGAAAAACTGTTTTTT.